The rows below give T cell receptor beta chains drawn from one sample of a study of T cell responses to AZD1222 COVID-19 vaccine. Generated by immunoSEQ multiplex PCR, the TCRdb table keeps only in-frame clones and is missing some. The table has more than 150,000 clones, over 70% seen once. The sequenced sample was peripheral blood, obtained on day 0 of MenACWY control vaccination. The receptors come from an adult in good health. The CDR3 runs from the conserved cysteine through the conserved F or W. A D gene is named only where the DNA matches it firmly. Clone sizes are given selectively: once, few, many, or a class where the clone is expanded.

>TRBJ2-3|TRBD2|.|TRBV5-8|15
CASSWGTSGTDTQYF
TGTGCCAGCAGCTGGGGGACTAGCGGCACAGATACGCAGTATTTT
>TRBJ2-5|TRBD1|.|TRBV19|17
CASSIDLGTGLTETQYF
TGTGCCAGTAGTATAGATCTTGGGACAGGGCTAACAGAGACCCAGTACTTC
>TRBJ2-2|TRBD2|.|TRBV7-3|16
CASSSQTSGYTGELFF
TGTGCCAGCAGCAGCCAGACTAGCGGCTACACCGGGGAGCTGTTTTTT
>TRBJ2-7|TRBD2|.|TRBV9|16
CASSPRALWTSGREYF
TGTGCCAGCAGCCCCCGAGCCCTTTGGACTAGCGGAAGGGAGTACTTC
>TRBJ2-3|.|few|TRBV5-1|14
CASSSRTLTDTQYF
TGCGCCAGCAGCTCTCGGACCCTCACAGATACGCAGTATTTT
>TRBJ2-7|TRBD1|.|TRBV11-2|16
CASSSTTGFSSYEQYF
TGTGCCAGCAGCTCTACGACAGGGTTTAGCTCCTACGAGCAGTACTTC
>TRBJ1-2|TRBD1|.|TRBV5-4|13
CASSWDRVTGYTF
TGTGCCAGCAGCTGGGACAGGGTGACAGGCTACACCTTC
>TRBJ2-2|TRBD2|.|TRBV27|16
CASKVTSGVNTGELFF
TGTGCCAGCAAAGTAACTAGCGGGGTGAACACCGGGGAGCTGTTTTTT
>TRBJ2-1|TRBD2|.|TRBV4-1|17
CASSQKPLAETYNEQFF
TGCGCCAGCAGCCAAAAACCGCTAGCGGAGACTTACAATGAGCAGTTCTTC
>TRBJ1-1|.|.|TRBV6-2/TRBV6-3|13
CASSLDSLTEAFF
TGTGCCAGCAGCCTAGACAGCCTCACTGAAGCTTTCTTT
>TRBJ2-7|.|.|TRBV9|14
CASSVDWRTYEQYF
TGTGCCAGCAGCGTAGATTGGCGTACGTACGAGCAGTACTTC
>TRBJ1-5|TRBD1|.|TRBV30|14
CAWSLGTGDQPQHF
TGTGCCTGGAGTTTGGGGACAGGGGATCAGCCCCAGCATTTT
>TRBJ1-2|.|.|TRBV5-1|13
CASSSEGIYGYTF
TGCGCCAGCAGCAGTGAGGGGATTTATGGCTACACCTTT
>TRBJ2-7|.|.|TRBV18|14
CASSPPNSGYEQYF
TGTGCCAGCTCACCACCAAATTCTGGCTACGAGCAGTACTTC
>TRBJ1-1|.|.|TRBV2|13
CASSAQINTEAFF
TGTGCCAGCAGTGCTCAGATTAACACTGAAGCTTTCTTT
>TRBJ2-7|.|.|TRBV5-1|13
CASSFGGGYEQYF
TGCGCCAGCAGCTTTGGAGGAGGCTACGAGCAGTACTTC
>TRBJ1-2|TRBD1|.|TRBV20-1|11
CSDMTGDGYTF
TGCAGTGACATGACAGGGGACGGCTACACCTTC
>TRBJ1-2|.|.|TRBV28|14
CASSFIDRFHGYTF
TGTGCCAGCAGTTTTATTGACCGGTTCCATGGCTACACCTTC
>TRBJ1-1|.|.|TRBV7-2|15
CASSYSGTANTEAFF
TGTGCCAGCAGCTACTCCGGGACGGCGAACACTGAAGCTTTCTTT
>TRBJ2-1|.|.|TRBV27|14
CASSLTGSYNEQFF
TGTGCCAGCAGTTTGACAGGCTCCTACAATGAGCAGTTCTTC
>TRBJ2-7|.|.|TRBV23-1|11
CASRPNYEQYF
TGCGCCAGCAGACCCAACTACGAGCAGTACTTC
>TRBJ1-2|.|.|TRBV9|15
CASSVAGDQGYGYTF
TGTGCCAGCAGCGTAGCTGGGGATCAGGGCTATGGCTACACCTTC
>TRBJ2-1|TRBD1|.|TRBV28|15
CASSPTGAGTGEQFF
TGTGCCAGCAGTCCGACTGGGGCCGGGACAGGTGAGCAGTTCTTC
>TRBJ2-7|TRBD1|once|TRBV7-8|14
CASSLDRGSYEQYF
TGTGCCAGCAGCTTAGACAGGGGCTCCTACGAGCAGTACTTC
>TRBJ2-2|TRBD2|.|TRBV2|17
CASRGTSGTANTGELFF
TGTGCCAGCAGAGGGACTAGCGGGACCGCGAACACCGGGGAGCTGTTTTTT
>TRBJ1-2|.|.|TRBV7-9|13
CASSGDSYYGYTF
TGTGCCAGCAGCGGTGACAGCTACTATGGCTACACCTTC
>TRBJ2-6|.|.|TRBV27|16
CASSLVADSGANVLTF
TGTGCCAGCAGTTTGGTCGCTGACTCTGGGGCCAACGTCCTGACTTTC
>TRBJ2-1|TRBD2|.|TRBV15|15
CATSRDAGGYNEQFF
TGTGCCACCAGCAGAGATGCGGGGGGCTACAATGAGCAGTTCTTC
>TRBJ1-3|.|.|TRBV27|15
CASSSDTSSGNTIYF
TGTGCCAGCAGTTCGGACACAAGCTCTGGAAACACCATATATTTT
>TRBJ1-1|.|few|TRBV3-1/TRBV3-2|13
CASSQDGGPEAFF
TGTGCCAGCAGCCAAGATGGGGGTCCTGAAGCTTTCTTT
>TRBJ2-7|.|.|TRBV30|11
CAWSASYEQYF
TGTGCCTGGAGTGCGAGTTACGAGCAGTACTTC
>TRBJ2-1|TRBD2|.|TRBV4-1|15
CASSQGLATYNEQFF
TGCGCCAGCAGCCAGGGACTAGCGACGTACAATGAGCAGTTCTTC
>TRBJ2-5|.|.|TRBV19|15
CASSSGPGDWETQYF
TGTGCCAGTAGTTCTGGACCAGGGGACTGGGAGACCCAGTACTTC
>TRBJ2-2|.|.|TRBV7-6|15
CASSFWGTITGELFF
TGTGCCAGCAGCTTTTGGGGTACCATCACCGGGGAGCTGTTTTTT
>TRBJ2-7|.|.|TRBV2|13
CASSELGDHEQYF
TGTGCCAGCAGTGAACTTGGTGACCACGAGCAGTACTTC
>TRBJ2-3|TRBD1|.|TRBV7-3|16
CASSLVSGQGMNTQYF
TGTGCCAGCAGCCTCGTCTCGGGACAGGGAATGAATACGCAGTATTTT